The 18 T cell receptor beta chains below come from one sample, sequenced in a study of identical twins. TCRdb re-analysed the 5' RACE reads in MiXCR, keeping a single row per CDR3 protein. The sample contains 1.5 million to 2 million distinct CDR3 sequences, roughly a third of which appear only once. The specimen was cord blood. Receptors were obtained from a newborn girl in good health.

This clonotype was counted only a few times. The chain joins TRBV5-1 to TRBJ2-3, with D maybe TRBD2 (6 bases). Trimming removed 4 bases from V and 6 bases from J, with 15 bases in between. CDR1 is SGHRS, CDR2 YFSETQ, per germline. CDR3 length equals 14 residues. CDR3 sequence: CASSPGGSKDTQYF. The CDR3 nucleotides read TGCGCCAGCAGCCCCGGAGGGTCAAAGGATACGCAGTATTTT.

This chain uses TRBV20-1 with TRBJ2-3; TRBD2 might be the D (5 bases). This CDR3 has 15 residues. Germline CDR1 is DFQATT and CDR2 is SNEGSKA (reference sequence). Trimming removed 3 bases at V and 3 bases at J, with 16 bases between. In nucleotides, the CDR3 is TGCAGTGCTAGTCGGACTCATTCGTGGACAGATACGCAGTATTTT. Translation gives CSASRTHSWTDTQYF.

The CDR3 nucleotides read TGTGCCAGCAGTCTCCATGGACAGCCCCAAGAGACCCAGTACTTC. Amino acids: CASSLHGQPQETQYF. The V and J genes are TRBV12-3 or TRBV12-4 and TRBJ2-5; the D gene is possibly TRBD1 (6 bases). This CDR3 spans 15 amino acids. V was shortened by 5 bases and J by 1 base, with 14 bases between the two germline ends.

Only a few counts were recorded for this clonotype. The gene calls are TRBV28 and TRBJ1-5; TRBD1 aligns across 11 bases. Germline CDR1 MDHEN, CDR2 SYDVKM. The V gene end was trimmed by 5 bases and the J gene end by 6 bases; junction bases not matched to a gene: 6. The CDR3 spans 15 residues. The CDR3 DNA follows: TGTGCCAGCAGTACAGGGACAGGGGGAATTCAGCCCCAGCATTTT. It specifies CASSTGTGGIQPQHF.

This clonotype was seen many times. The V gene is TRBV12-3 or TRBV12-4, the J gene TRBJ2-5, with 11 bases lining up with TRBD2. V shed 5 bases and J 0 bases; nucleotides not matched to a gene: 5. The CDR3 sequence is 16 residues long. CDR3 in amino acids: CASSMRLAGHQETQYF. In nucleotides, the CDR3 is TGTGCCAGCAGTATGAGACTAGCGGGGCACCAAGAGACCCAGTACTTC.

V and J are TRBV2 and TRBJ2-4; TRBD2 matches 10 bases. CDR3 length: 14 amino acids. Germline lookup yields CDR1 SNHLY and CDR2 FYNNEI. With 5 bases clipped from V and 6 bases from J, the junction kept 4 bases outside the gene matches. Here the CDR3 DNA reads TGTGCCAGCAGTAGCGGGGGGGCCGCAAACATTCAGTACTTC. Translation gives CASSSGGAANIQYF.

The chain carries TRBV20-1 and TRBJ2-2, with D perhaps given as TRBD1 or TRBD2 (7 bases each). Germline V gene lookup returns CDR1 DFQATT and CDR2 SNEGSKA (reference sequence). V shed 5 bases and J shed 9 bases, with 16 bases lying between them. The CDR3 has 13 residues. The CDR3 here is CSAPRGGGRELFF. In nucleotides, the CDR3 is TGCAGTGCTCCAAGGGGAGGGGGCCGGGAGCTGTTTTTT.

The chain uses TRBV6-1 and TRBJ2-5, with D maybe TRBD1 (5 bases). The CDR3 spans 13 residues. CDR1 is MNHNS and CDR2 is SASEGT in the germline V gene. Between the trimmed V and J ends, which lost 7 bases and 2 bases, there was a span of 11 bases. As DNA, the CDR3 is TGTGCCAGCACCAGCAGGGCTCAAGAGACCCAGTACTTC. It encodes CASTSRAQETQYF.

This clonotype was counted a few times. The chain links TRBV6-1 to TRBJ1-5; D unresolved. CDR1 and CDR2 from the germline V gene are MNHNS and SASEGT. V was cut by 8 bases and J by 0 bases, with 11 bases left in between. This CDR3 is 14 amino acids long. Written as DNA, the CDR3 is TGTGCCAGCCTAGGGCAGGCTAGCAATCAGCCCCAGCATTTT. Its protein product is CASLGQASNQPQHF.

The chain employs TRBV6-1 and TRBJ2-3, with 8 bases lining up with TRBD2. The V and J ends lost 8 bases and 6 bases, in that order; junction bases with no gene match: 7. CDR1 is MNHNS and CDR2 is SASEGT in the germline V gene. The CDR3 loop spans 13 amino acids. DNA for the CDR3: TGTGCCAGCGACGGGAGGGCCGGCGATACGCAGTATTTT. Translating gives CASDGRAGDTQYF.

A few counts support this clonotype. The genes are TRBV20-1 and TRBJ2-5, with TRBD2 matching over 10 bases. Germline V gives CDR1 DFQATT, CDR2 SNEGSKA (reference sequence). The CDR3 runs 14 residues. With 6 bases clipped from V and 5 bases from J, the junction kept 9 bases outside the gene matches. In nucleotides, the CDR3 is TGCAGTGCCGTCCTAGCGGGAGTGTGGGAGACCCAGTACTTC. It translates to CSAVLAGVWETQYF.

The genes are TRBV2 and TRBJ2-3, with 10 bases matching TRBD2. There are 15 residues in the CDR3. Germline loops: CDR1 SNHLY, CDR2 FYNNEI. V lost 5 bases and J lost 3; bases outside the gene matches: 5. The CDR3 is CASSSVLAGTDTQYF. In DNA form, the CDR3 reads TGTGCCAGCAGTTCCGTACTAGCGGGGACAGATACGCAGTATTTT.

The chain recombines TRBV6-1 with TRBJ2-6, with 9 bases aligning to TRBD1. Germline CDR1 is MNHNS and CDR2 is SASEGT. With V trimmed by 7 bases and J by 7 bases, 5 bases remained unmatched. The CDR3 length is 14 residues. The CDR3 DNA follows: TGTGCCAGCAATCGGGACAGGGTAGCCAACGTCCTGACTTTC. Translation: CASNRDRVANVLTF.

The table lists this clonotype with many counts. This chain uses TRBV29-1 with TRBJ2-1; D is perhaps TRBD2 (6 bases). The germline gives CDR1 SQVTM, CDR2 ANQGSEA. Deletions cut 4 bases from V and 7 bases from J, with 14 bases between. The CDR3 is 13 amino acids. The CDR3 DNA is TGCAGCGTTGCCGGGGGATTAACTAATGAGCAGTTCTTC. The encoded protein is CSVAGGLTNEQFF.

This clonotype was detected only a few times. This rearrangement joins TRBV7-8 to TRBJ2-3; D gene uncertain. Germline values: CDR1 SGHVS, CDR2 FQNEAQ. V lost 1 base, J lost 1 base, and 21 bases lay in between. This CDR3 contains 19 residues. CDR3 region: CASSLVVPSTGPRTDTQYF. The DNA of the CDR3 is TGTGCCAGCAGCTTAGTAGTCCCGTCTACGGGTCCACGCACAGATACGCAGTATTTT.

This clonotype was recorded many times. The chain carries TRBV29-1 and TRBJ2-7; no reliable D call. The CDR3 runs to 11 residues. V lost 1 base, J lost 4 bases, and 5 bases lay in between. Germline CDR1 SQVTM, CDR2 ANQGSEA. The DNA for the CDR3 is TGCAGCGTTGAAGTGAGATACGAGCAGTACTTC. It yields the protein CSVEVRYEQYF.

For this clonotype: A junction end diverges from the germline sequence, so it may reflect a read error. The rearrangement joins TRBV5-1 to TRBJ2-7; the D is unclear. CDR3 size: 13 residues. The germline V gene encodes CDR1 SGHRS and CDR2 YFSETQ. This CDR3 reads CASSLDRAYERYF. CDR3 in DNA: TGCGCCAGCAGCTTGGACCGAGCATACGAGCGGTACTTC. The whole variable domain, filled in from reference TRBV5-1 and TRBJ2-7, reads KAGVTQTPRYLIKTRGQQVTLSCSPISGHRSVSWYQQTPGQGLQFLFEYFSETQRNKGNFPGRFSGRQFSNSRSEMNVSTLELGDSALYLCASSLDRAYERYFGPGTRLTVT.

The rearrangement links TRBV29-1 to TRBJ2-1, with a possible D match to TRBD2 (6 bases). This CDR3 contains 12 residues. V was cut by 7 bases and J by 4 bases, with 11 bases left in between. Germline CDR1 is SQVTM and CDR2 is ANQGSEA. CDR3 sequence (DNA): TGCAGCGGGGGGGACTTTTACAATGAGCAGTTCTTC. This encodes CSGGDFYNEQFF.